A single sample is the source of the 11 T cell receptor beta chains below, sequenced in a study of regulatory T cells in long-lasting Graves disease. Time point meaning: newly diagnosed GD, antithyroid drugs for less than 3 months. Construction of the TCR library relied on RNA isolated from PBMCs. Arm-PCR with iRepertoire HTBI primers amplified the CDR3 regions for these TCR beta libraries. TCRdb passed the multiplex PCR reads through MiXCR, listing each CDR3 protein once. The repertoire consists of about 450,000 distinct CDR3 sequences, with roughly 15% occurring once and the leading ten covering approximately 17%. The same sample was also used in a study of T cells in Graves' hyperthyroidism and ophthalmopathy.

This material consisted of peripheral blood mononuclear cells (PBMCs), taken at new diagnosis, from a patient treated with antithyroid drugs. These receptors originate from a woman aged 45-60 years with Graves disease.

This clonotype has more than one count but fewer than ten. CDR3 residues: CASSARQGLNNSPLHF. The DNA for the CDR3 is TGTGCCAGCTCCGCGAGACAGGGTCTGAATAATTCACCCCTCCACTTT. The rearrangement uses TRBV9 and TRBJ1-6, with 7 bases matching TRBD1. The V gene's germline CDR1 is SGDLS and CDR2 YYNGEE. The CDR3 has 16 amino acids. J was trimmed by 5 bases and V by 7 bases; bases with no gene match: 12.

In nucleotides, the CDR3 is TGCGCCAGCAAAAATTTGGGAGGTCTGCGTCAGCCCCAGCATTTT. Its translation: CASKNLGGLRQPQHF. This chain uses TRBV5-1 with TRBJ1-5; no firm D call. The germline V gene has CDR1 SGHRS and CDR2 YFSETQ. This CDR3 is built from 15 residues. The V end was cut by 6 bases, the J end by 6 bases, with 19 bases between.

For this clonotype: This sequence may be a read error, since a much larger clone differs from it by one base. This chain uses TRBV11-2 with TRBJ2-5, with 7 positions matching TRBD1. Losses at the gene ends were 4 bases for V and 4 bases for J; bases not matched to a gene: 15. CDR3 length: 17 residues. Germline V gene sequence: CDR1 SGHAT, CDR2 FQNNGV. CDR3 residues: CASSSAGKNRGRETQYF. For the CDR3, the DNA is TGTGCCAGCAGCTCAGCAGGGAAGAACAGGGGTCGAGAGACCCAGTACTTC.

This clonotype occurred a few times. Mismatch with germline at one junction end may stem from a read error. The rearrangement uses TRBV3-1 and TRBJ1-1; no firm D call. CDR1 and CDR2 (germline): LGHDT, YNNKEL (reference sequence). The CDR3 length is 13 residues. The CDR3 DNA reads as TGTGCCAGCAGCCTCGAAGGGAACACTGGAGCTTTCTTT. This translates into CASSLEGNTGAFF.

This clonotype was seen repeatedly, ten times or more. One end of the junction is discordant with germline, which a read error may explain. The chain joins TRBV18 to TRBJ2-3; unclear D gene. CDR1 and CDR2 (germline): KGHSH, LQKENI. The CDR3 length is 14 residues. The CDR3 region has the DNA TGTGCCAGCTCACCTCTGATCGACACAGATACGCAGTTTTTT. Amino acids: CASSPLIDTDTQFF.

This rearrangement joins TRBV29-1 to TRBJ2-3; TRBD2 matches at 10 bases. The germline V gene encodes CDR1 SQVTM and CDR2 ANQGSEA. This CDR3 spans 14 amino acids. Trimming took 7 bases from V and 2 from J; bases not matched to a gene: 6. The CDR3 loop reads CSGGLAGVTDTQYF. The CDR3 DNA follows: TGCAGCGGGGGCCTAGCGGGGGTCACAGATACGCAGTATTTT.

This clonotype appeared many times. The chain carries TRBV24-1 and TRBJ2-1, with 10 bases matching TRBD1. J was trimmed by 6 bases and V by 5 bases; bases with no gene match: 9. The CDR3 consists of 16 residues. The germline V gene encodes CDR1 KGHDR and CDR2 SFDVKD. CDR3: CATSAETGGAFNEQFF. CDR3 DNA sequence: TGTGCCACCAGTGCCGAGACAGGGGGCGCGTTCAATGAGCAGTTCTTC.

This clonotype was picked up a small number of times. The chain uses TRBV2 and TRBJ2-5; the D gene could be TRBD1 or TRBD2 (6 bases each). In germline, CDR1 is SNHLY, CDR2 FYNNEI. The CDR3 is 12 residues long. V lost 10 bases and J lost 3, with 12 bases in between. Here the CDR3 reads CATNGGEETQYF. CDR3 DNA: TGTGCCACAAACGGGGGCGAAGAGACCCAGTACTTC.

This clonotype was picked up many times. The J gene is TRBJ2-7, the V gene TRBV7-9; 10 bases map to TRBD2. The CDR3 has 16 amino acids. CDR1 is SEHNR, CDR2 FQNEAQ, per germline (reference sequence). V gave up 1 base and J gave up 3 bases; unmatched junction bases: 6. CDR3 bases: TGTGCCAGCAGCTTAGTTCTAGCGGGAGACTTCTACGAGCAGTACTTC. Its protein product is CASSLVLAGDFYEQYF.

In this sample, this clonotype turned up many times. V usage is TRBV7-8 and J usage is TRBJ1-1, with D hard to call. With 6 bases removed from V and 4 bases from J, the gap between germline ends came to 15 bases. Looked up from germline, CDR1 is SGHVS and CDR2 is FQNEAQ. CDR3 length equals 14 residues. The CDR3 DNA reads TGTGCCAGCAGTCAAACATTCATTGGCACTGAAGCTTTCTTT. Protein sequence: CASSQTFIGTEAFF.

The V and J genes are TRBV20-1 and TRBJ2-5; possibly TRBD1 for D (6 bases). V dropped 5 bases and J dropped 3 bases, with 10 bases sitting between them. Germline-derived CDR1 and CDR2 are DFQATT and SNEGSKA (reference sequence). This CDR3 has 12 amino acids. The CDR3, as DNA: TGCAGTGCTTTTCCAGGGGAAGAGACCCAGTACTTC. This codes for CSAFPGEETQYF.